One T cell receptor beta chain is described in this entry. These data originate in a study of early T cells in non-severe SARS-CoV-2 infection. Trimming cost V 0 bases and J 4 bases, with 13 bases left between them. This CDR3 region has 16 residues. The germline gives CDR1 MNHEY, CDR2 SVGEGT. Each single cDNA molecule received a unique molecular identifier. TCRdb passed the 5' RACE reads through MiXCR, listing each CDR3 protein once. This table has some 81,000 distinct CDR3 sequences, 15% to 20% appearing once. This sequence originates from an adult who was a healthcare worker with PCR-confirmed SARS-CoV-2 infection or an uninfected control (not recorded which). The genes are TRBV6-2 or TRBV6-3 and TRBJ1-3, with unresolved D. Material for sequencing was whole blood. This CDR3 is CASSYSDGISGNTIYF. In DNA, the CDR3 is TGTGCCAGCAGTTACTCTGATGGGATTTCGGGAAACACCATATATTTT.